This T cell receptor beta chain was retrieved from a study of cytomegalovirus exposure and HLA in healthy donors. Study details: In a later analysis, it was reported that the 110 or so validation repertoires had been produced on the same platform as the 700 or so repertoires belonging to the first cohort.

A roughly 120-subject validation cohort, separate from the roughly 700-subject first cohort, supplied the donors. The CDR3 spans 15 residues. V shed 5 bases and J 6 bases; nucleotides not matched to a gene: 9. The germline gives CDR1 LGHNT, CDR2 FRNRAP. Of note for this clone: Its antigen is currently unknown.

General study points: Clusters of TCRs from the first cohort tended to co-occur in the 90 to 150 validation repertoires (as a later analysis found). Researchers counted about 150 TCR beta chains as cytomegalovirus-associated.

Clones were sequenced by immunoSEQ multiplex PCR, and TCRdb holds only the in-frame ones, with some missing. The table lists about 220,000 clones, 75% to 90% of them singletons. This chain links TRBV12-5 with TRBJ2-7, with 11 nucleotides matching TRBD2. The TCR was taken from a woman aged 25 to 39 in good health and CMV-seropositive. Source material: PBMCs. Written as DNA, the CDR3 is TGTGCTAGTGGTCTAAATCTAGCGGGAGGAGCCGAGCAGTACTTC. Amino acid sequence: CASGLNLAGGAEQYF.